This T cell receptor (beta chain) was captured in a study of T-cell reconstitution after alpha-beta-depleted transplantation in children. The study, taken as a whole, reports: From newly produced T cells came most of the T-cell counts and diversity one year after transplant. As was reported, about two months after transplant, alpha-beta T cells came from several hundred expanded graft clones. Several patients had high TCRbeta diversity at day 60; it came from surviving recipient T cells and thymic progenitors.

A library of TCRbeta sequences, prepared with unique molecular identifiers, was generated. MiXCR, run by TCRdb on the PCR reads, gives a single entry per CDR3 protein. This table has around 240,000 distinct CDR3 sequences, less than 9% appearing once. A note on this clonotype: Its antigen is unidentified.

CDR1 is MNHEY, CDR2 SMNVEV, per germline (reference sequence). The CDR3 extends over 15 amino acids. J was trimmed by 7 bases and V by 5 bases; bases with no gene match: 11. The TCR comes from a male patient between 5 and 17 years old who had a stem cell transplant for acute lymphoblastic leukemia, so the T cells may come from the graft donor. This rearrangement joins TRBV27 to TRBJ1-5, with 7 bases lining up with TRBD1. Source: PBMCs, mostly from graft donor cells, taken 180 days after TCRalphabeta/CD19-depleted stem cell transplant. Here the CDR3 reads CASSLGQAPWQPQHF. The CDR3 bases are TGTGCCAGCAGTCTAGGACAGGCCCCATGGCAGCCCCAGCATTTT.